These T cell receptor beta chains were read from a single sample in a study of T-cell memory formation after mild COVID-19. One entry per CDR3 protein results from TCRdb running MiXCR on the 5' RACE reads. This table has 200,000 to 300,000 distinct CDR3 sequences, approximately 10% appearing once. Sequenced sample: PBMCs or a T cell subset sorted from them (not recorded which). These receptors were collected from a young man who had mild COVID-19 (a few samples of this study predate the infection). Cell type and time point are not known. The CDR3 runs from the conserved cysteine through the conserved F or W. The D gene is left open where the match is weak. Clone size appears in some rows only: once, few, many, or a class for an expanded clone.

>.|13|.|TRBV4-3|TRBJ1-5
CASSQDGDQPQHF
TGCGCCAGCAGCCAAGATGGCGATCAGCCCCAGCATTTT
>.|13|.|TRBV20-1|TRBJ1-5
CSARDGGAQPQHF
TGCAGTGCTAGGGACGGAGGCGCCCAGCCCCAGCATTTT
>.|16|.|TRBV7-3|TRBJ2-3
CASSLMVPTSTDTQYF
TGTGCCAGCAGCTTAATGGTACCCACTAGCACAGATACGCAGTATTTT
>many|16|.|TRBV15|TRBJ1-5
CATSREGGRGNQPQHF
TGTGCCACCAGCAGAGAGGGGGGCAGGGGAAATCAGCCCCAGCATTTT
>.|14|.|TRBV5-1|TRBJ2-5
CASSLEGQLETQYF
TGCGCCAGCAGCTTGGAGGGCCAGCTCGAGACCCAGTACTTC
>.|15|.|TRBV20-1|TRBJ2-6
CSAGDVNSGANVLTF
TGCAGTGCAGGGGACGTAAACTCTGGGGCCAACGTCCTGACTTTC
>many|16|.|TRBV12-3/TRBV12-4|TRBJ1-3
CASSPPGGAAGNTIYF
TGTGCCAGCAGTCCTCCCGGGGGTGCAGCTGGAAACACCATATATTTT
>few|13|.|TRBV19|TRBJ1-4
CAGRTVIGEKLFF
TGTGCCGGCAGGACAGTTATCGGTGAAAAACTGTTTTTT
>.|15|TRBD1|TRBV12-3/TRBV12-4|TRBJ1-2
CASSYDRAGIYGYTF
TGTGCCAGCAGTTACGACAGGGCCGGGATCTATGGCTACACCTTC
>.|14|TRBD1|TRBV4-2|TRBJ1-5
CASSHPQGNQPQHF
TGTGCCAGCAGCCATCCACAGGGGAATCAGCCCCAGCATTTT
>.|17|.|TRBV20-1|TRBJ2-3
CSARLPGALPSTDTQYF
TGCAGTGCTAGACTCCCTGGGGCTCTCCCTAGCACAGATACGCAGTATTTT
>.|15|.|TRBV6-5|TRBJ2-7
CASSYSGGSSYEQYF
TGTGCCAGCAGTTACTCGGGCGGGTCCTCCTACGAGCAGTACTTC
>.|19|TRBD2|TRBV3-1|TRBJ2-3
CASSQAGFAGGTGTDTQYF
TGTGCCAGCAGCCAAGCGGGCTTTGCGGGGGGAACTGGCACAGATACGCAGTATTTT
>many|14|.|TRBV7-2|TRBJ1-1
CASSLEDTGGRRFF
TGTGCCAGCAGCTTAGAGGATACGGGGGGAAGAAGGTTCTTT
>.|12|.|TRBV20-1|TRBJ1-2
CSASPVAYGYTF
TGCAGTGCGAGTCCAGTGGCTTATGGCTACACCTTC
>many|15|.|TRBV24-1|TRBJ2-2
CATSDTRADTGELFF
TGTGCCACCAGTGATACCCGGGCCGACACCGGGGAGCTGTTTTTT
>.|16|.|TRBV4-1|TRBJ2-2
CASSQPRTLNTGELFF
TGCGCCAGCAGCCAACCCCGGACACTGAACACCGGGGAGCTGTTTTTT
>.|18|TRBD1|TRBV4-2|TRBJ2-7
CASSLMGIVPGQGWEQYF
TGTGCCAGCAGCCTAATGGGGATTGTACCGGGACAGGGTTGGGAGCAGTACTTC
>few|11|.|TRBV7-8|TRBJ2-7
CASSPKNEQYF
TGTGCCAGCAGCCCAAAAAACGAGCAGTACTTC
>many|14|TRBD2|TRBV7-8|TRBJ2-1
CASSARGGANEQFF
TGTGCCAGCAGCGCGCGCGGGGGGGCCAATGAGCAGTTCTTC
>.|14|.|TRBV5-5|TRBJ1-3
CASSLVTAGNTIYF
TGTGCCAGCAGCTTGGTGACAGCAGGAAACACCATATATTTT
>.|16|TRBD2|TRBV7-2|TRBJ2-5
CASSLVSGGLQETQYF
TGTGCCAGCAGCTTAGTCAGCGGGGGCCTCCAAGAGACCCAGTACTTC
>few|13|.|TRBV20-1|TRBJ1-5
CSAPVGEHQPQHF
TGCAGTGCTCCGGTTGGGGAACATCAGCCCCAGCATTTT
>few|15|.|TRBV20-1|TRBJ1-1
CSASDSDRSNTEAFF
TGCAGTGCTAGCGACTCTGACAGGTCGAACACTGAAGCTTTCTTT
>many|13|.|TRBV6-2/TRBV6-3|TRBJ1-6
CASSYDWNSPLHF
TGTGCCAGCAGTTACGATTGGAATTCACCCCTCCACTTT
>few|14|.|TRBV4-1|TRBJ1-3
CASSQLRSGNTIYF
TGCGCCAGCAGCCAACTGAGATCTGGAAACACCATATATTTT
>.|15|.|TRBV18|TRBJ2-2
CASSLRPADTGELFF
TGTGCCAGCTCACTCCGACCGGCGGACACCGGGGAGCTGTTTTTT
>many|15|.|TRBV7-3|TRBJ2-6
CASSSGLSGANVLTF
TGTGCCAGCAGCTCGGGTCTCTCTGGGGCCAACGTCCTGACTTTC
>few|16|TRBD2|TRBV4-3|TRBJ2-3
CASSHERGRGGDTQYF
TGCGCCAGCAGCCATGAGCGGGGGCGGGGCGGAGATACGCAGTATTTT
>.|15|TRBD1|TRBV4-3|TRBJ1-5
CASSQNRGHGQPQHF
TGCGCCAGCAGCCAAAACAGGGGGCACGGTCAGCCCCAGCATTTT